This T cell receptor (beta chain) emerged from a study of PD-1 blockade in mismatch repair-deficient tumors. Study conclusions and caveats: Tumor-resident clones, often absent from pretreatment blood, expanded after pembrolizumab and then contracted.

Comments on this clone: Its cognate antigen is unknown.

CDR1 SEHNR and CDR2 FQNEAQ come from the germline V gene (reference sequence). V lost 5 bases and J 5 bases, leaving 10 bases between the germline ends. CDR3 length equals 12 residues. Profiled with immunoSEQ multiplex PCR; TCRdb holds only in-frame clones, not every one. The sample includes 70,000 to 90,000 clones, approximately 78% of them seen just once. The input for sequencing was peripheral blood, taken 44 weeks after starting pembrolizumab. The TCR comes from an adult with mismatch repair-deficient cancer. This sequence joins TRBV7-9 and TRBJ2-7, with no clear D. CDR3 sequence (DNA): TGTGCCAGCAGCCAACTTCCCAACGAGCAGTACTTC. Its protein is CASSQLPNEQYF. Using reference TRBV7-9 and TRBJ2-7 for the parts outside the CDR3, the full variable domain is DTGVSQNPRHKITKRGQNVTFRCDPISEHNRLYWYRQTLGQGPEFLTYFQNEAQLEKSRLLSDRFSAERPKGSFSTLEIQRTEQGDSAMYLCASSQLPNEQYFGPGTRLTVT.